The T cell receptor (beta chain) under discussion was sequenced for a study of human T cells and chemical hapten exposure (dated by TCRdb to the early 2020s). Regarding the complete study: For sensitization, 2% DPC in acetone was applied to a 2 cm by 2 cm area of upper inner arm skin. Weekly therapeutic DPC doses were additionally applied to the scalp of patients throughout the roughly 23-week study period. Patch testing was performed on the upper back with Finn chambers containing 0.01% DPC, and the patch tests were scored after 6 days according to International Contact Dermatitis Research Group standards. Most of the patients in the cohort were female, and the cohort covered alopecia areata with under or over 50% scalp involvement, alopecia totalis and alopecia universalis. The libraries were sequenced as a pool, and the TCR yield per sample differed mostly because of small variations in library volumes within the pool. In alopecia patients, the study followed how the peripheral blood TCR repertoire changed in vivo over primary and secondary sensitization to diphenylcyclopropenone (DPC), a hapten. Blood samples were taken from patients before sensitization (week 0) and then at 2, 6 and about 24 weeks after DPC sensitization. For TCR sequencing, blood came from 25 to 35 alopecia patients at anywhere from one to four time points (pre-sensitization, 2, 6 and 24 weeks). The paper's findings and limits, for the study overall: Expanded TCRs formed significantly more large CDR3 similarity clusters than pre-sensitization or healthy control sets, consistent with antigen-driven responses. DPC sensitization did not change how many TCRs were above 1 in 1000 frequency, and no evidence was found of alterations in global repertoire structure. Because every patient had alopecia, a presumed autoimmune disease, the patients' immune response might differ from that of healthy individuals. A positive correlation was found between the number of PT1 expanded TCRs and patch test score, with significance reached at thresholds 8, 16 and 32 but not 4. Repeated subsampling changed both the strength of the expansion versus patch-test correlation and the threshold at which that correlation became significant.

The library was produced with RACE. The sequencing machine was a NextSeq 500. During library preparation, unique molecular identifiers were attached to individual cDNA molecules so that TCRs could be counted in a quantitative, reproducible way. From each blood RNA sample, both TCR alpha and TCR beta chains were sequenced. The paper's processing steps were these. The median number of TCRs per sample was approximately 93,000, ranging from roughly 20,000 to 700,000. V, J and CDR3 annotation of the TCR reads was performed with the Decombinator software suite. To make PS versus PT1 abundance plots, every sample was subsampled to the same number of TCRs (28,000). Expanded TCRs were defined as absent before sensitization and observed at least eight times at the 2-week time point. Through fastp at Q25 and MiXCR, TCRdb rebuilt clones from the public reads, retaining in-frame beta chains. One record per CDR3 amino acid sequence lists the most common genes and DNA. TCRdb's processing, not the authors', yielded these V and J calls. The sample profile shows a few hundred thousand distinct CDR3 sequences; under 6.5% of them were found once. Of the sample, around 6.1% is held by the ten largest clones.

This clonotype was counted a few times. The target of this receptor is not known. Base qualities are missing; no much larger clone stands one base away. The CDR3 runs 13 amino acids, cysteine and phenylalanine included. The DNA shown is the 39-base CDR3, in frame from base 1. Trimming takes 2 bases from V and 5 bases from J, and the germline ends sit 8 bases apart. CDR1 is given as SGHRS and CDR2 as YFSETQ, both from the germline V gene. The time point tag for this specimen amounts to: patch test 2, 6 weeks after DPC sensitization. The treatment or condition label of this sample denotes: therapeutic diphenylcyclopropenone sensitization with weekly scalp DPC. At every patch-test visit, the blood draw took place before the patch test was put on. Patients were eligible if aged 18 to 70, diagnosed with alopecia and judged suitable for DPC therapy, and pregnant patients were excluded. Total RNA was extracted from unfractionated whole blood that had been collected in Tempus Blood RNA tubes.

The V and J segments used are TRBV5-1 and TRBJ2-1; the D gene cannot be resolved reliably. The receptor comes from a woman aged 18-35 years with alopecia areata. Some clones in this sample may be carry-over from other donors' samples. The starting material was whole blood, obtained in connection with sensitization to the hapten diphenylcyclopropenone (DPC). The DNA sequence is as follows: TGCGCCAGCAGCTTCGCTACGCACAATGAGCAGTTCTTC. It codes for CASSFATHNEQFF.